A selection of T cell receptor beta chains follows, all from one sample in a study of blood T cell repertoires in COVID-19. The protocol was immunoSEQ multiplex PCR, while the TCRdb copy is restricted to in-frame clones and leaves out a portion. The sample holds 300,000 to 450,000 clones; 85% to 90% are singletons and the top ten take 0.9% to 1.5%. Sequenced material: PBMCs or T cells enriched from blood (not recorded which). Every receptor here comes from a woman aged 18-35 years who had recovered from COVID-19. The conserved cysteine and the conserved F or W are not part of the CDR3 here. The order of the fields is J gene, V gene, CDR3 protein.

>TRBJ2-3|TRBV3-1/TRBV3-2
ASSQPGTSGLGRTQY
>TRBJ1-2|TRBV6-4
ASSAGNYGYT
>TRBJ1-2|TRBV4-3
ASSQNSFYGYT
>TRBJ1-1|TRBV29-1
SVVTGGTEAF
>TRBJ1-5|TRBV5-5
ASSLRQGSQPQH
>TRBJ2-7|TRBV29-1
SVGDRPYEQY
>TRBJ1-1|TRBV10-2
ASSVAHEGGAF
>TRBJ1-1|TRBV7-9
ASRDSRNTEAF
>TRBJ2-5|TRBV18
ASSPTGGELGQETQY
>TRBJ1-1|TRBV7-2
ASSRGQFMTEAF
>TRBJ2-4|TRBV28
ASRLRWGGRGAKNIQY
>TRBJ1-2|TRBV9
ASSQASGHLNYGYT
>TRBJ1-5|TRBV23-1
ASSPLAGPSGYSNQPQH
>TRBJ1-3|TRBV5-1
ASSMDSYSGNTIY
>TRBJ1-4|TRBV11-2
ASSAWTDEKLF
>TRBJ2-7|TRBV3-1/TRBV3-2
ASSLRSEQY
>TRBJ1-3|TRBV7-9
ASSLQPGGSNSGNTIY
>TRBJ1-2|TRBV27
ASSRQGLNYGYT
>TRBJ2-1|TRBV11-2
ASSPELANYNEQF
>TRBJ1-1|TRBV29-1
SVDSRTGPNTEAF
>TRBJ2-1|TRBV19
ASSDPLESYNEQF
>TRBJ1-4|TRBV2
ASSERGTNEKLF
>TRBJ2-4|TRBV11-2
ASSLEVGLAKNIQY
>TRBJ1-6|TRBV9
ASSVEGGRGGPLH
>TRBJ2-7|TRBV30
AWSPDSPSYEQY
>TRBJ2-7|TRBV23-1
ASSQPPGQASTRYYEQY
>TRBJ2-1|TRBV9
ASSKDRDYNEQF
>TRBJ2-7|TRBV27
ASSPTGTGYHEQY
>TRBJ2-7|TRBV7-9
ASSLASGGTYEQY
>TRBJ2-7|TRBV6-2/TRBV6-3
ASSFRLAPYEQY
>TRBJ1-5|TRBV19
ASRKDSYQPQH
>TRBJ2-4|TRBV9
ASSVGGGAPNIQY
>TRBJ1-5|TRBV5-6
ASSFRGSQPQH
>TRBJ1-2|TRBV5-4
ASSSAEPYGYT
>TRBJ2-3|TRBV27
ASSFSVLTVTDTQY
>TRBJ2-2|TRBV6-2/TRBV6-3
ASSSHRVELSGELF
>TRBJ1-4|TRBV7-9
ASSLGTAGNEKLF
>TRBJ2-7|TRBV4-2
ASSQDGVTGAPYEQY
>TRBJ2-7|TRBV18
ASSPFSAGHSYEQY
>TRBJ1-2|TRBV7-2
ASSLAGTGSLYGYT
>TRBJ1-6|TRBV6-2/TRBV6-3
ASSYEVSSYNSPLH
>TRBJ2-1|TRBV2
ASMRRLAGGVYNEQF
>TRBJ2-7|TRBV23-1
ASSQSGGAIYEQY
>TRBJ1-2|TRBV5-4
ASSLQLVNYGYT
>TRBJ2-1|TRBV4-3
PSSPRGGGPYNEQF
>TRBJ1-5|TRBV29-1
SVSHGTDLNQPQH
>TRBJ1-1|TRBV19
ASSIDTMNTEAF
>TRBJ1-2|TRBV5-7
ASSLGSGERTANYGYT
>TRBJ1-6|TRBV20-1
SARRQGEY
>TRBJ1-6|TRBV3-1/TRBV3-2
ASSQDSTGRRSPLH
>TRBJ1-5|TRBV3-1/TRBV3-2
ASSQGGRGGDDQPQH
>TRBJ2-7|TRBV29-1
SVDEGDYEQY
>TRBJ1-1|TRBV5-4
ASSPPAGRTEAF
>TRBJ1-4|TRBV6-5
ASSRGRGLEKLF